This T cell receptor beta chain is drawn from a study of cytomegalovirus exposure and HLA in healthy donors. Whole-study findings and limits: In an earlier analysis, productive rearrangement rates for most beta V segments clustered near 87% or 30%. By HLA locus, TCR association rates varied in a later analysis, with DRB1 showing the most and HLA-C the fewest. Association of a missense DCLRE1C variant with TCR beta V- and J-gene trimming was reported in a later analysis.

V dropped 2 bases and J dropped 9 bases, with 13 bases sitting between them. The V gene's germline CDR1 is KGHSH and CDR2 LQKENI. This CDR3 has 14 residues. Amplification used 60 Vbeta primers and 13 Jbeta primers. Per the study methods: A later analysis tallied some 84 million unique TCR beta chains, some 12 million of them shared. The assay was immunoSEQ multiplex PCR, and TCRdb's table has in-frame clones only and misses some. V, J and clone size are taken as reported in that table, and D and trimming were inferred from the DNA itself. The repertoire holds about 200,000 clones, with 82% as singletons. Regarding this clone: The antigen remains undetermined.

The sequenced sample consisted of PBMCs. The chain recombines TRBV18 with TRBJ2-2; D perhaps matches TRBD2 (5 bases). This sequence originates from a man aged 40-50 years in good health and CMV-seropositive. This CDR3 is CASSPDLAGRELFF. DNA for the CDR3: TGTGCCAGCTCACCAGACCTAGCTGGGAGGGAGCTGTTTTTT. Together with reference TRBV18 and TRBJ2-2, the CDR3 gives the full variable domain: NAGVMQNPRHLVRRRGQEARLRCSPMKGHSHVYWYRQLPEEGLKFMVYLQKENIIDESGMPKERFSAEFPKEGPSILRIQQVVRGDSAAYFCASSPDLAGRELFFGEGSRLTVL.